The present T cell receptor (beta chain) was sequenced within a study of patients and donors after allogeneic stem cell transplantation. TCRdb analysed the RT-PCR reads with MiXCR anew, one entry per CDR3 protein. The table records 900,000 to 1,000,000 distinct CDR3 sequences, over 15% of them present only once. The CDR3 is 11 residues long. Per the germline V gene, CDR1 is DFQATT and CDR2 is SNEGSKA (reference sequence). Deletions cut 0 bases from V and 6 bases from J, with 5 bases between. In this sample, this clonotype turned up a few times. This clonotype was sampled from a human donor who was either an allogeneic HSCT recipient or a stem cell or donor lymphocyte infusion donor (not recorded which). It is not recorded whose cells these are; they may come from a transplant donor. Sequenced material: blood, either unsorted or a sorted T cell fraction (not recorded which). This sequence joins TRBV20-1 and TRBJ2-5, with D unresolved. In DNA form, the CDR3 reads TGCAGTGCTAGAGACGTTAAGACCCAGTACTTC. Its protein is CSARDVKTQYF.